This is a list of T cell receptor beta chains from one sample in a study of cytomegalovirus exposure and HLA in healthy donors. Profiling relied on immunoSEQ multiplex PCR, and the TCRdb table lists in-frame clones only, not all of them. The repertoire holds roughly 140,000 clones, with roughly 78% as singletons. Sequencing input: PBMCs. The receptors originated from a man between 50 and 59 years old in good health and CMV-seropositive. Each CDR3 is given with its conserved first and last residue. D genes are given only for firm matches. Not every row has a clone size; where given, it reads once, few, many or a size class.

V gene: TRBV10-3
clone size: few
J gene: TRBJ2-7
D gene: TRBD2
CDR3 DNA: TGTGCCATCAGTGAGTCGTTTGGACTAGCGGGAGAGGGGAATCAGTACTTC
CDR3 protein: CAISESFGLAGEGNQYF

V gene: TRBV5-1
clone size: .
J gene: TRBJ2-5
D gene: TRBD2
CDR3 DNA: TGCGCCAGCAGCCCCGGACTAGCGGGGCAAGAGACCCAGTACTTC
CDR3 protein: CASSPGLAGQETQYF

V gene: TRBV7-8
clone size: .
J gene: TRBJ2-3
D gene: TRBD2
CDR3 DNA: TGTGCCAGCAGCGGGACTAGCGGGAGGGCGACAGATACGCAGTATTTT
CDR3 protein: CASSGTSGRATDTQYF

V gene: TRBV27
clone size: .
J gene: TRBJ2-5
D gene: .
CDR3 DNA: TGTGCCAGCAGTTTCAAAAGGGGAGAGACCCAGTACTTC
CDR3 protein: CASSFKRGETQYF

V gene: TRBV5-1
clone size: once
J gene: TRBJ1-5
D gene: .
CDR3 DNA: TGCGCCAGCAGCTTGGGCAGGGGAGGGCAGCCCCAGCATTTT
CDR3 protein: CASSLGRGGQPQHF

V gene: TRBV18
clone size: .
J gene: TRBJ2-3
D gene: TRBD1
CDR3 DNA: TGTGCCAGCTCACCACAGGGCAGGGGGAACACAGATACGCAGTATTTT
CDR3 protein: CASSPQGRGNTDTQYF

V gene: TRBV28
clone size: .
J gene: TRBJ1-1
D gene: TRBD1
CDR3 DNA: TGTGCCAGCAGTCCGGACAGGGAGAGGGACGAAGCTTTCTTT
CDR3 protein: CASSPDRERDEAFF

V gene: TRBV7-9
clone size: .
J gene: TRBJ2-1
D gene: .
CDR3 DNA: TGTGCCAGCACCGATTGGGGTGGGGCGCAGTTCTTC
CDR3 protein: CASTDWGGAQFF

V gene: TRBV11-2
clone size: .
J gene: TRBJ2-1
D gene: TRBD2
CDR3 DNA: TGTGCCAGCAGCTTCTATAGCGGGAGGATGCGCAATGAGCAGTTCTTC
CDR3 protein: CASSFYSGRMRNEQFF

V gene: TRBV7-9
clone size: .
J gene: TRBJ2-3
D gene: TRBD1
CDR3 DNA: TGTGCCAGCAGCCCCGCCCGGGACAGGGAGCAAGGTACGCAGTATTTT
CDR3 protein: CASSPARDREQGTQYF

V gene: TRBV21-1
clone size: .
J gene: TRBJ2-4
D gene: .
CDR3 DNA: TGTGCCAGCAGCAAAGTTGATAACCGACTCGTTAAAAACATTCAGTACTTC
CDR3 protein: CASSKVDNRLVKNIQYF

V gene: TRBV28
clone size: few
J gene: TRBJ1-2
D gene: TRBD1
CDR3 DNA: TGTGCCAGCAGCTCAGGACAGGGAGGGGGCTACACCTTC
CDR3 protein: CASSSGQGGGYTF

V gene: TRBV28
clone size: once
J gene: TRBJ1-1
D gene: .
CDR3 DNA: TGTGCCAGCAGCCTGGGGAGGGCCCCTGAAGCTTTCTTT
CDR3 protein: CASSLGRAPEAFF

V gene: TRBV10-3
clone size: .
J gene: TRBJ2-5
D gene: TRBD1
CDR3 DNA: TGTGCCACTAAGACAGGGTTGGAGACCCAGTACTTC
CDR3 protein: CATKTGLETQYF

V gene: TRBV5-5
clone size: .
J gene: TRBJ2-2
D gene: .
CDR3 DNA: TGTGCCAGCAGCTTAAAGAGTGAAAGCCGGAACACCGGGGAGCTGTTTTTT
CDR3 protein: CASSLKSESRNTGELFF

V gene: TRBV18
clone size: .
J gene: TRBJ2-5
D gene: TRBD2
CDR3 DNA: TGTGCCAGCTCACCTGGACTAGGGGTGGGTAAGACACAAGAGACCCAGTACTTC
CDR3 protein: CASSPGLGVGKTQETQYF

V gene: TRBV10-3
clone size: .
J gene: TRBJ1-1
D gene: TRBD1
CDR3 DNA: TGTGCCATCAGGCCCCGACAGGGAAACACTGAAGCTTTCTTT
CDR3 protein: CAIRPRQGNTEAFF

V gene: TRBV15
clone size: few
J gene: TRBJ2-4
D gene: .
CDR3 DNA: TGTGCCACCAGCGAGACAGAGAAAGCCAAAAACATTCAGTACTTC
CDR3 protein: CATSETEKAKNIQYF

V gene: TRBV19
clone size: .
J gene: TRBJ2-7
D gene: TRBD2
CDR3 DNA: TGTGCCAGTAGTTTAAAGCGGGAGTCGTACGAGCAGTACTTC
CDR3 protein: CASSLKRESYEQYF

V gene: TRBV4-1
clone size: .
J gene: TRBJ1-1
D gene: TRBD1
CDR3 DNA: TGCGCCAGCAGCCATATAGGACAGGCGGTTGAAGCTTTCTTT
CDR3 protein: CASSHIGQAVEAFF

V gene: TRBV10-3
clone size: .
J gene: TRBJ2-6
D gene: TRBD1
CDR3 DNA: TGTGCCATCAGCGCGGGGACAGGTAACACGATAATCTCTGGGGCCAACGTCCTGACTTTC
CDR3 protein: CAISAGTGNTIISGANVLTF

V gene: TRBV2
clone size: .
J gene: TRBJ1-1
D gene: TRBD1
CDR3 DNA: TGTACCAGCAGCGGAGAACAGGGGTACACTGAAGCTTTCTTT
CDR3 protein: CTSSGEQGYTEAFF

V gene: TRBV5-4
clone size: .
J gene: TRBJ2-1
D gene: TRBD2
CDR3 DNA: TGTGCCAGCAGCTTCCCGGGACTAGGGAGTCATGAGCAGTTCTTC
CDR3 protein: CASSFPGLGSHEQFF

V gene: TRBV7-9
clone size: once
J gene: TRBJ1-2
D gene: .
CDR3 DNA: TGTGCCAGCAGCTTAAAACAGGCTAACTATGGCTACACCTTC
CDR3 protein: CASSLKQANYGYTF

V gene: TRBV5-1
clone size: .
J gene: TRBJ2-5
D gene: TRBD2
CDR3 DNA: TGCGCCAGCAGCTTGGATCCCCGAGAGTCGGGGGGACAAGAGACCCAGTACTTC
CDR3 protein: CASSLDPRESGGQETQYF

V gene: TRBV19
clone size: .
J gene: TRBJ2-5
D gene: TRBD2
CDR3 DNA: TGTGCCAGCAGGGCCATAGCGGGAGAAGAGACCCAGTACTTC
CDR3 protein: CASRAIAGEETQYF

V gene: TRBV29-1
clone size: once
J gene: TRBJ2-3
D gene: .
CDR3 DNA: TGCAGCCTCAGTGGGGGCGGAAAAAGCACAGATACGCAGTATTTT
CDR3 protein: CSLSGGGKSTDTQYF

V gene: TRBV5-4
clone size: .
J gene: TRBJ2-3
D gene: TRBD2
CDR3 DNA: TGTGCCAGCAGCTTAGGGTCTAGCGGGAGGAACTCAGATACGCAGTATTTT
CDR3 protein: CASSLGSSGRNSDTQYF

V gene: TRBV30
clone size: .
J gene: TRBJ1-5
D gene: .
CDR3 DNA: TGTGCCTGGAGCAGGGGTAACAATCAGCCCCAGCATTTT
CDR3 protein: CAWSRGNNQPQHF

V gene: TRBV27
clone size: .
J gene: TRBJ2-7
D gene: .
CDR3 DNA: .
CDR3 protein: CASSFGPGRVHEQYF

V gene: TRBV10-1
clone size: .
J gene: TRBJ2-3
D gene: TRBD2
CDR3 DNA: TGCGCCAGCACCCCGGAGGTAGGGAGCGGGAGGTCAGCGGATACGCAGTATTTT
CDR3 protein: CASTPEVGSGRSADTQYF

V gene: TRBV7-9
clone size: few
J gene: TRBJ2-3
D gene: .
CDR3 DNA: TGTGCCAGCAACCACAGAAGCACAGATACGCAGTATTTT
CDR3 protein: CASNHRSTDTQYF

V gene: TRBV7-9
clone size: .
J gene: TRBJ2-1
D gene: .
CDR3 DNA: TGTTCCAGCGAAAAAGGGGGTTCCTACAATGAGCAGTTCTTC
CDR3 protein: CSSEKGGSYNEQFF

V gene: TRBV6-6
clone size: .
J gene: TRBJ2-5
D gene: TRBD2
CDR3 DNA: TGTGCCAGCAGTTACTCGGTGCTAGCGGGAGAAGAGACCCAGTACTTC
CDR3 protein: CASSYSVLAGEETQYF

V gene: TRBV6-5
clone size: .
J gene: TRBJ1-4
D gene: .
CDR3 DNA: TGTGCCAGCAGCCGTGTTGGGGGAGGCGATGAAAAACTGTTTTTT
CDR3 protein: CASSRVGGGDEKLFF

V gene: TRBV9
clone size: .
J gene: TRBJ2-2
D gene: .
CDR3 DNA: TGTGCCAGCAGCGTGACAGTTCCGAACACCGGGGAGCTGTTTTTT
CDR3 protein: CASSVTVPNTGELFF

V gene: TRBV15
clone size: few
J gene: TRBJ2-2
D gene: .
CDR3 DNA: TGTGCCACCAGCAGAGATCGGGCCGGGGAGCTGTTTTTT
CDR3 protein: CATSRDRAGELFF

V gene: TRBV7-9
clone size: .
J gene: TRBJ2-7
D gene: .
CDR3 DNA: TGTGCCAGCAGCACCGCCGGGACACAACCCTACGAGCAGTACTTC
CDR3 protein: CASSTAGTQPYEQYF

V gene: TRBV7-9
clone size: .
J gene: TRBJ2-6
D gene: .
CDR3 DNA: TGTGCCAGCAGCTTCTCTTCTGGGGCCAACGTCCTGACTTTC
CDR3 protein: CASSFSSGANVLTF

V gene: TRBV6-5
clone size: .
J gene: TRBJ2-7
D gene: TRBD2
CDR3 DNA: TGTGCCAGCAAGCGGGAGGTAGTTGCGGAGCAGTACTTC
CDR3 protein: CASKREVVAEQYF

V gene: TRBV28
clone size: .
J gene: TRBJ1-5
D gene: TRBD1
CDR3 DNA: TGTGCCAGCAGTTTATGGGGGCAGGGGGGCAATCAGCCCCAGCATTTT
CDR3 protein: CASSLWGQGGNQPQHF

V gene: TRBV28
clone size: .
J gene: TRBJ2-7
D gene: TRBD2
CDR3 DNA: TGTGCCAGCAGTTTCGGGACTAGCGGGAGGGCCAGGGGGGAGCAGTACTTC
CDR3 protein: CASSFGTSGRARGEQYF

V gene: TRBV6-1
clone size: .
J gene: TRBJ2-7
D gene: .
CDR3 DNA: TGTGCCAGCAGTGAATTTTTTAGGACAGAGTACGAGCAGTACTTC
CDR3 protein: CASSEFFRTEYEQYF

V gene: TRBV19
clone size: once
J gene: TRBJ2-1
D gene: TRBD2
CDR3 DNA: TGTGCCAGTAGTATATCTGTTCGGGGGGGAGCCCGGCCCTACAATGAGCAGTTCTTC
CDR3 protein: CASSISVRGGARPYNEQFF

V gene: TRBV5-5
clone size: .
J gene: TRBJ2-1
D gene: .
CDR3 DNA: TGTGCCAGCAGCGTCTCCGGGTCCTACAATGAGCAGTTCTTC
CDR3 protein: CASSVSGSYNEQFF